Listed below are T cell receptor beta chains from one sample, sequenced in a study of metastatic and nonmetastatic thyroid tumors. From the PCR reads, TCRdb re-called clones with MiXCR. The sample has under 30,000 clones, around 16% seen once. Input material: blood. The source is a male donor with papillary thyroid cancer or a benign thyroid nodule (not recorded which). Some clones in this sample may be carry-over from other donors' samples. The conserved cysteine and the conserved F or W are not part of the CDR3 here.

>TRBV12-3/TRBV12-4
ATMRGHGYT
>TRBV7-9
ASIPGVRTESF
>TRBV6-2/TRBV6-3
ASTYPFGAGTNTEAF
>TRBV6-1
ASSDGGSDTQY
>TRBV7-3
ASSTYQRAGGNTGELF
>TRBV2
ASSAEGNQPQH
>TRBV11-1
ASRLQGGSSYNEQF
>TRBV2
ASSEPQLAKNIQY
>TRBV29-1
SVTSDRGAYSYEQY
>TRBV5-1
ASSLGQGSYEQY
>TRBV20-1
SAGSGGGSGNYGYT
>TRBV9
ASSAQAGGLETQY
>TRBV4-1
ASSQDQGSYEQY
>TRBV6-1
ASSEGTGYGYT
>TRBV3-1
ASSRAGAEGYT
>TRBV11-2
ASSLDPRGLAKDTQY
>TRBV30
AWSVGQGRSYNSPLH
>TRBV11-1
ASSTYGTSGADTQY